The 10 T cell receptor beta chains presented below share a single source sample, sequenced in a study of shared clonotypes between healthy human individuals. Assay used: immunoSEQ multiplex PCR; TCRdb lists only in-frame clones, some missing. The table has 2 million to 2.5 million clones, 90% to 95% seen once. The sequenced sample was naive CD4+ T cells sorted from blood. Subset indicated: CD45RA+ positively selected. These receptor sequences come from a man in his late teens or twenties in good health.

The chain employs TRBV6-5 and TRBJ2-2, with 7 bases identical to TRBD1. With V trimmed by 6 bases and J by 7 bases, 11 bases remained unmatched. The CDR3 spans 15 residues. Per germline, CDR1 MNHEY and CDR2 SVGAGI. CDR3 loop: CASRTGSVVVGELFF. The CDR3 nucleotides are TGTGCCAGCAGGACAGGGAGCGTAGTGGTCGGGGAGCTGTTTTTT.

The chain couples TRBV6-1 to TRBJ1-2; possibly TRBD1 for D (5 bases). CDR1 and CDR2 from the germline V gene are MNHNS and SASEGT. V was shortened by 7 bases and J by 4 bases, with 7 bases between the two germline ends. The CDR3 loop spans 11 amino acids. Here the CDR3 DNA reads TGTGCCAGCATACAGGCCTATGGCTACACCTTC. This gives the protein CASIQAYGYTF.

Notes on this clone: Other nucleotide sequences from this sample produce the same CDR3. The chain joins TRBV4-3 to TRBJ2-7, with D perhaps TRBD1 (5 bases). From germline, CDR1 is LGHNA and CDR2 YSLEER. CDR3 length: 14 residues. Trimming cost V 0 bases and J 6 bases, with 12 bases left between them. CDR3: CASSQDPGLGEQYF. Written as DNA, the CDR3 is TGCGCCAGCAGCCAAGACCCAGGGTTGGGCGAGCAGTACTTC.

CDR3 DNA: TGTGCCAGCAGTCAGACGTGGACCCAGTACTTC. Translated, it gives CASSQTWTQYF. The chain links TRBV28 to TRBJ2-5; D gene unclear. This CDR3 is built from 11 residues. V was pared by 5 bases and J by 7 bases, with 8 bases between. Germline V gene lookup returns CDR1 MDHEN and CDR2 SYDVKM.

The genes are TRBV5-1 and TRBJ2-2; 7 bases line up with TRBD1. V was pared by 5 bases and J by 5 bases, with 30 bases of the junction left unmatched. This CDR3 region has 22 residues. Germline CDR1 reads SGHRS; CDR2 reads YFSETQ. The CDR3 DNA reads TGCGCCAGCAGAGGGGCTCCCCCCGGGACAGACACCTATTCATTTGTTACCGGGGAGCTGTTTTTT. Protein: CASRGAPPGTDTYSFVTGELFF.

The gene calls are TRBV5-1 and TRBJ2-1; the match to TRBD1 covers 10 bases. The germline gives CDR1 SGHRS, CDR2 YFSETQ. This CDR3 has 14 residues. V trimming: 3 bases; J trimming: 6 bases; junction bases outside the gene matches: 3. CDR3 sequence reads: CASSWRTGGNEQFF. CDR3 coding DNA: TGCGCCAGCAGCTGGAGGACAGGGGGCAATGAGCAGTTCTTC.

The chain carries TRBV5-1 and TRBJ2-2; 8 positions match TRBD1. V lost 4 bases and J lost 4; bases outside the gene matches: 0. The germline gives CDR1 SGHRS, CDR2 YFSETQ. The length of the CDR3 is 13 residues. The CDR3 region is CASSGQGTGELFF. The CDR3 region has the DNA TGCGCCAGCAGCGGACAGGGCACCGGGGAGCTGTTTTTT.

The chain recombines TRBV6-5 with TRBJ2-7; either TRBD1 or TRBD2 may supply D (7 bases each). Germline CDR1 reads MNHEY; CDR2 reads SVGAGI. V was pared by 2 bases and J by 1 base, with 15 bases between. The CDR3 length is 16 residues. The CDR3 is CASSYRTGEGSYEQYF. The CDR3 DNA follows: TGTGCCAGCAGTTACCGCACAGGGGAGGGGTCCTACGAGCAGTACTTC.

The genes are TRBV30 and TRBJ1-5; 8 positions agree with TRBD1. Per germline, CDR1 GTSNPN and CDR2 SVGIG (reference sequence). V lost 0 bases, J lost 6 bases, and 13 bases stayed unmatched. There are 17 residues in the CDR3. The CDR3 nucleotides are TGTGCCTGGAGTGTAAGTAAGGGACAGGTTTCAGGTCAGCCCCAGCATTTT. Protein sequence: CAWSVSKGQVSGQPQHF.

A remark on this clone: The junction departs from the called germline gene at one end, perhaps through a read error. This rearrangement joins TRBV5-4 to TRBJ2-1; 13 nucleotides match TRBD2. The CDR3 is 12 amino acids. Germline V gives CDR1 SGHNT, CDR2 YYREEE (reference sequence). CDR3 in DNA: TGTGCCAGCAGCATAGGGACTAGCGGGGTGATCTTC. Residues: CASSIGTSGVIF.